The 8 T cell receptor beta chains presented below share a single source sample, sequenced in a study of blood T cell repertoires in COVID-19. The protocol was immunoSEQ multiplex PCR, while the TCRdb copy is restricted to in-frame clones and leaves out a portion. The sample consists of more than 40,000 clones, about four fifths of them appearing once. Sequencing used peripheral blood. The receptors derive from a man aged 50-60 years with acute or convalescent COVID-19.

V gene TRBV3-1 (or the pseudogene TRBV3-2) combines with J gene TRBJ2-6; the match to TRBD2 covers 9 bases. The CDR3 is 20 residues long. Germline assignment: CDR1 LGHDT and CDR2 YNNKEL (reference sequence). J was trimmed by 0 bases and V by 1 base; bases with no gene match: 10. Here the CDR3 DNA reads TGTGCCAGCAGCCAAGGCGTAGCGGGAGTTTTTCGCTCTGGGGCCAACGTCCTGACTTTC. It is translated as CASSQGVAGVFRSGANVLTF.

This rearrangement joins TRBV9 to TRBJ1-1, with D hard to call. The CDR3 covers 13 residues. Germline lookup yields CDR1 SGDLS and CDR2 YYNGEE. With 0 bases removed from V and 7 bases from J, the gap between germline ends came to 10 bases. This CDR3 is CASSVEGVGEAFF. The CDR3 coding sequence is TGTGCCAGCAGCGTAGAAGGAGTAGGTGAAGCTTTCTTT.

The gene calls are TRBV27 and TRBJ2-7; D is perhaps TRBD2 (5 bases). The CDR3 consists of 15 residues. Trimming removed 4 bases from V and 0 bases from J, with 13 bases in between. Germline CDR1 is MNHEY and CDR2 is SMNVEV (reference sequence). CDR3 in DNA: TGTGCCAGCAGTTCCCTAGGTGGGAGCTCCTACGAGCAGTACTTC. This sequence encodes CASSSLGGSSYEQYF.

Turning to this clone: The same CDR3 can be traced to other DNA sequences in this sample. This rearrangement joins TRBV19 to TRBJ1-3; D is possibly TRBD1 (6 bases). CDR1 is LNHDA and CDR2 is SQIVND in the germline V gene (reference sequence). The germline V and J ends were trimmed by 3 bases and 4 bases, with 10 bases remaining between them. The CDR3 contains 14 residues. CDR3 DNA: TGTGCCAGTAGTATGGCAGGGGCGGGAAACACCATATATTTT. It specifies CASSMAGAGNTIYF.

The chain links TRBV13 to TRBJ2-7, with 7 bases that match TRBD1. This CDR3 is 17 amino acids long. V gave up 0 bases and J gave up 2 bases; unmatched junction bases: 10. CDR1 PRHDT and CDR2 FYEKMQ come from the germline V gene (reference sequence). As DNA, the CDR3 is TGTGCCAGCAGCTTAGGCCCCTGGACAGGAGACCCCTACGAGCAGTACTTC. Amino acid sequence: CASSLGPWTGDPYEQYF. Combining the CDR3 with reference TRBV13 and TRBJ2-7 gives the whole variable domain AAGVIQSPRHLIKEKRETATLKCYPIPRHDTVYWYQQGPGQDPQFLISFYEKMQSDKGSIPDRFSAQQFSDYHSELNMSSLELGDSALYFCASSLGPWTGDPYEQYFGPGTRLTVT.

The chain uses TRBV6-1 and TRBJ2-3; D may be TRBD1 (5 bases). This CDR3 is built from 16 residues. V was cut by 1 base and J by 0 bases, with 11 bases left in between. CDR1 and CDR2 from the germline V gene are MNHNS and SASEGT. The CDR3 sequence is CASSEGRAGSTDTQYF. The CDR3 region has the DNA TGTGCCAGCAGTGAAGGCAGAGCAGGGAGCACAGATACGCAGTATTTT.

This sequence joins TRBV19 and TRBJ2-7; TRBD1 matches at 8 bases. Losses at the gene ends were 5 bases for V and 3 bases for J; bases not matched to a gene: 12. The CDR3 contains 16 residues. CDR1 and CDR2 (germline): LNHDA, SQIVND (reference sequence). The DNA for the CDR3 is TGTGCCAGTAGTGGGTCGGACAGGGCACCCCTCTACGAGCAGTACTTC. Protein: CASSGSDRAPLYEQYF.

The rearrangement links TRBV11-2 to TRBJ2-7; tentatively, D is TRBD2 (5 bases). V shed 8 bases and J shed 6 bases, with 14 bases lying between them. Germline values: CDR1 SGHAT, CDR2 FQNNGV. This CDR3 contains 12 residues. The CDR3 coding sequence is TGTGCCAGCGCGGGTGGTGGGGTCGAGCAGTACTTC. This translates into CASAGGGVEQYF.